Sequencing of this T cell receptor beta chain was carried out in a study of T cells in Graves' hyperthyroidism and ophthalmopathy. This clonotype was seen ten or more times. Its antigen remains unidentified. The hyperthyroidism patients had all been newly diagnosed, and their disease duration was under 2 months. Their ages ranged from 18 to 65 years. Exclusions: uncontrolled infection, other autoimmune disease, pregnancy, lactation. The authors took PBMCs from over 8.5 ml fresh peripheral blood. Researchers amplified the TCR beta CDR3 regions from RNA transcripts. Researchers ran a first-round RT-PCR on the TCR CDR3 using the HTBI primer set. TCRdb re-analysed the multiplex PCR reads in MiXCR, keeping a single row per CDR3 protein. The table has some 620,000 distinct CDR3 sequences, roughly 17% seen once. CDR3 size: 16 residues. Germline V gene sequence: CDR1 KGHDR, CDR2 SFDVKD. The trim removed 4 bases at V and 4 bases at J, leaving 7 bases unmatched.

Study-level results: In blood, most of the thyroid clonotypes expanded above 0.001 were also present.

The source is a woman under 40 with Graves' hyperthyroidism. Input material: blood. The chain recombines TRBV24-1 with TRBJ2-1, with 9 bases lining up with TRBD1. Here the CDR3 reads CATSDPSGTGYNEQFF. The CDR3, as DNA: TGTGCCACCAGTGACCCCTCCGGGACAGGGTACAATGAGCAGTTCTTC.